The 23 T cell receptor beta chains below come from one sample, sequenced in a study of T-cell reconstitution after alpha-beta-depleted transplantation in children (dated by TCRdb to between 2015 and 2016). What this sample's treatment or condition label stands for: allogeneic hematopoietic cell transplantation with graft depleted of TCRalphabeta T cells and CD19 B cells. The protocol used for the library was PCR. These reads were obtained on an Illumina HiSeq 2500. To normalize quantification of the TCRbeta repertoire, the TCR libraries were built with molecular barcoding that relied on unique molecular identifiers. TCRdb ran its own pipeline on the public reads, namely fastp trimming at Q25 and MiXCR clone calling, and kept in-frame beta chains. Every entry covers one CDR3 protein and lists the most common genes and DNA from its rows. The sample yields about 7,600 distinct CDR3 sequences; more than 5% were counted once. The ten largest make up roughly 25% of the sample.

The starting material was PBMCs, mostly from graft donor cells, obtained 180 days after TCRalphabeta/CD19-depleted stem cell transplant. The receptor source for this set is a child younger than two who had a stem cell transplant for acute myeloid leukemia, so the T cells may come from the graft donor.

This clonotype came up many times. The germline gene is not matched at one end of the junction; a read error may be the cause. This sequence joins TRBV28 and TRBJ2-7; D gene ambiguous. The CDR3 covers 18 residues. Germline V gene data show CDR1 as MDHEN and CDR2 as SYDVKM. The CDR3 reads CATSAYMPPVQFSYEQYF. The CDR3 nucleotides read TGTGCCACCAGTGCGTATATGCCCCCCGTACAGTTCTCCTACGAGCAGTACTTC.

This clonotype appeared many times. A much larger clonotype is one base distant, so this may be a read error. This chain uses TRBV7-9 with TRBJ2-6, with D maybe TRBD1 (5 bases). The CDR3 length is 15 residues. The germline V gene has CDR1 SEHNR and CDR2 FQNEAQ (reference sequence). CDR3 protein: CSSSRTGVGANVLTF. CDR3 sequence (DNA): TGTTCCAGCAGCCGCACAGGTGTTGGGGCCAACGTCCTGACTTTC. Variable domain in full (rest from reference TRBV7-9 and TRBJ2-6): DTGVSQNPRHKITKRGQNVTFRCDPISEHNRLYWYRQTLGQGPEFLTYFQNEAQLEKSRLLSDRFSAERPKGSFSTLEIQRTEQGDSAMYLCSSSRTGVGANVLTFGAGSRLTVL.

This clonotype is medium-sized in the sample. The rearrangement uses TRBV5-6 and TRBJ1-2; weak D call: TRBD1 (5 bases). Germline V lookup: CDR1 SGHDT, CDR2 YYEEEE. Trimming stripped 2 bases from V and 4 bases from J, with 12 bases between. The CDR3 length is 14 residues. The DNA for the CDR3 is TGTGCCAGCAGCTTCGGGACTAAAACCTATGGCTACACCTTC. Amino acid sequence: CASSFGTKTYGYTF.

At least ten counts were recorded for this clonotype. This sequence joins TRBV20-1 and TRBJ2-7; 9 bases align to TRBD2. Germline CDR1 reads DFQATT; CDR2 reads SNEGSKA (reference sequence). The V segment lost 3 bases and the J segment 3 bases; nucleotides outside the gene matches: 9. This CDR3 spans 15 amino acids. The DNA of the CDR3 is TGCAGTGCTAGTACTACTCAGACTAGCGGCTACGAGCAGTACTTC. Protein sequence: CSASTTQTSGYEQYF.

This clonotype was seen at least ten times. The chain carries TRBV6-5 and TRBJ2-7, with no clear D. Per the germline V gene, CDR1 is MNHEY and CDR2 is SVGAGI. The CDR3 contains 16 residues. Trimming stripped 2 bases from V and 3 bases from J, with 17 bases between. This CDR3 is CASSYDPTRLRYEQYF. In DNA form, the CDR3 reads TGTGCCAGCAGTTACGATCCGACCCGACTTCGCTACGAGCAGTACTTC.

This clonotype was counted ten times or more. This chain uses TRBV4-1 with TRBJ1-1; D uncertain. CDR1 MGHRA and CDR2 YSYEKL come from the germline V gene. The CDR3 is made up of 15 amino acids. Trimming removed 0 bases from V and 7 bases from J, with 15 bases in between. The CDR3 is CASSQDRYTSLEAFF. The CDR3 region has the DNA TGCGCCAGCAGCCAAGATCGATACACCTCCCTTGAAGCTTTCTTT.

This clonotype has at least ten counts. This chain joins TRBV6-6 and TRBJ2-7; possible D gene TRBD2, 7 bases. Deletions cut 5 bases from V and 4 bases from J, with 30 bases between. This CDR3 contains 19 residues. CDR1 and CDR2 (germline): MNHNY, SVGAGI (reference sequence). CDR3 region: CASSNRTSYQGTIMYEQYF. The DNA for the CDR3 is TGTGCCAGCAGTAATCGGACTAGTTATCAGGGGACAATAATGTACGAGCAGTACTTC.

This clonotype was detected many times. A junction end diverges from the germline sequence, so it may reflect a read error. The rearrangement joins TRBV7-3 to TRBJ2-2; D gene ambiguous. There are 12 residues in the CDR3. In germline, CDR1 is SGHTA, CDR2 FQGTGA. CDR3 in amino acids: CASSRAPGELFF. In DNA, the CDR3 is TGTGCCAGCAGCCGAGCTCCCGGAGAGCTGTTTTTT.

This clonotype was counted at least ten times. The chain links TRBV5-1 to TRBJ2-2, with TRBD2 matching over 8 bases. This CDR3 is 15 amino acids long. V lost 1 base and J lost 10; bases outside the gene matches: 9. Germline V gene sequence: CDR1 SGHRS, CDR2 YFSETQ. CDR3 amino acids: CASSLWPGGHEELFF. CDR3 coding DNA: TGCGCCAGCAGCTTGTGGCCGGGAGGGCACGAGGAGCTGTTTTTT.

This clonotype was counted many times. The chain couples TRBV7-3 to TRBJ2-3, with TRBD1 matching over 10 bases. The CDR3 runs to 15 residues. The V gene end was trimmed by 4 bases and the J gene end by 2 bases; junction bases not matched to a gene: 3. Per germline, CDR1 SGHTA and CDR2 FQGTGA. The CDR3 loop is CASSSGTGATDTQYF. CDR3 in DNA: TGTGCCAGCAGCTCTGGGACAGGGGCCACAGATACGCAGTATTTT.

This clonotype was seen ten or more times. The CDR3 protein is CASSYGLAVDEQYF. The CDR3 nucleotides are TGTGCCAGCAGCTACGGACTAGCGGTGGATGAGCAGTACTTC. The gene calls are TRBV7-2 and TRBJ2-7, with 10 bases that match TRBD2. The CDR3 spans 14 residues. CDR1 SGHTA and CDR2 FQGNSA come from the germline V gene. The ends lost 4 bases at V and 7 bases at J; junction bases unmatched: 7.

At least ten counts were recorded for this clonotype. J is TRBJ2-3 and V is TRBV15; the D call may be TRBD1 or TRBD2 (5 bases each). The CDR3 runs 16 residues. Trimming cost V 1 base and J 6 bases, with 17 bases left between them. The V gene's germline CDR1 is LNHNV and CDR2 YYDKDF (reference sequence). The CDR3 DNA reads TGTGCCACCAGCAGAGGTCGTGGGGGACCTGACGATACGCAGTATTTT. Amino acid sequence: CATSRGRGGPDDTQYF.

This clonotype has ten or more counts. V gene TRBV4-3 combines with J gene TRBJ2-3, with 8 bases identical to TRBD1. Trimming took 4 bases from V and 2 from J; bases not matched to a gene: 8. Germline-derived CDR1 and CDR2 are LGHNA and YSLEER. This CDR3 has 16 residues. The CDR3 protein is CASSRLDRGFTDTQYF. CDR3 coding DNA: TGCGCCAGCAGCCGCCTCGACAGGGGCTTCACAGATACGCAGTATTTT.

This clonotype is judged medium-sized. The chain links TRBV28 to TRBJ2-1; TRBD1 matches at 10 bases. Trimming at V came to 7 bases and at J to 5 bases, leaving 8 bases not matched to a gene. Germline assignment: CDR1 MDHEN and CDR2 SYDVKM. The length of the CDR3 is 15 residues. DNA for the CDR3: TGTGCCAGCACCTTGGACAGGGGGTCGAACAATGAGCAGTTCTTC. This codes for CASTLDRGSNNEQFF.

This clonotype was recorded at least ten times. This chain links TRBV28 with TRBJ1-5; D not certain. CDR1 and CDR2 (germline): MDHEN, SYDVKM. V gave up 5 bases and J gave up 0 bases, with 23 bases separating them. CDR3 length: 19 residues. DNA for the CDR3: TGTGCCAGCAGTGGCCGCAGGTCGGACTTCGGAAATAGCAATCAGCCCCAGCATTTT. It is translated as CASSGRRSDFGNSNQPQHF.

At least ten counts were recorded for this clonotype. The chain is built from TRBV28 and TRBJ1-5; D is possibly TRBD1 (5 bases). CDR3 length equals 14 residues. Looked up from germline, CDR1 is MDHEN and CDR2 is SYDVKM. V lost 4 bases and J 2 bases, leaving 9 bases between the germline ends. The CDR3 here is CASSSRARNQPQHF. Here the CDR3 DNA reads TGTGCCAGCAGTTCCAGGGCTCGCAATCAGCCCCAGCATTTT.

This clonotype appeared many times. The chain employs TRBV28 and TRBJ1-1; D may be TRBD1 (5 bases). Deletions cut 6 bases from V and 3 bases from J, with 20 bases between. The CDR3 consists of 16 residues. Germline V lookup: CDR1 MDHEN, CDR2 SYDVKM. The CDR3 protein is CASSPSSGGRDTEAFF. In DNA form, the CDR3 reads TGTGCCAGCAGCCCCTCGTCGGGGGGTCGGGACACTGAAGCTTTCTTT.

This clonotype was observed many times. In DNA form, the CDR3 reads TGCGCCAGCAGCCCCGGGACTAGCGGGTACAATGAGCAGTTCTTC. Amino acid sequence: CASSPGTSGYNEQFF. The chain links TRBV5-1 to TRBJ2-1; 12 nucleotides line up with TRBD2. The CDR3 loop spans 15 amino acids. The germline V gene has CDR1 SGHRS and CDR2 YFSETQ. V lost 4 bases, J lost 4 bases, and 3 bases stayed unmatched.

This clonotype has at least ten counts. V gene TRBV15 combines with J gene TRBJ2-1; D not resolved. CDR1 is LNHNV, CDR2 YYDKDF, per germline (reference sequence). V lost 3 bases and J lost 6, with 6 bases in between. This CDR3 contains 12 residues. The CDR3 sequence is CATSRGFNEQFF. CDR3 nucleotides: TGTGCCACCAGCAGGGGTTTCAATGAGCAGTTCTTC.

This clonotype was counted at least ten times. The J gene is TRBJ1-2, the V gene TRBV28; D might be TRBD1 (5 bases). The germline V and J ends were trimmed by 6 bases and 8 bases, with 13 bases remaining between them. In germline, CDR1 is MDHEN, CDR2 SYDVKM. The CDR3 spans 12 residues. For the CDR3, the DNA is TGTGCCAGCAGCGGGACCGAAGGCGGCTACACCTTC. The encoded protein is CASSGTEGGYTF.

This clonotype was detected many times. V gene TRBV5-6 combines with J gene TRBJ1-1, with D unresolved. The length of the CDR3 is 14 residues. Per the germline V gene, CDR1 is SGHDT and CDR2 is YYEEEE. Trimming shortened V by 1 base and J by 1 base, and 8 bases separated the two germline ends. CDR3 DNA sequence: TGTGCCAGCAGCTTGTGGGGAGAGAACACTGAAGCTTTCTTT. Protein product: CASSLWGENTEAFF.

There are many counts of this clonotype. The rearrangement uses TRBV5-1 and TRBJ1-1, with a weak D call TRBD1 (6 bases). Per germline, CDR1 SGHRS and CDR2 YFSETQ. The germline V and J ends were trimmed by 0 bases and 1 base, with 13 bases remaining between them. The CDR3 consists of 16 residues. This CDR3 is CASSLERQAPNTEAFF. The CDR3, as DNA: TGCGCCAGCAGCTTGGAGAGACAGGCCCCGAACACTGAAGCTTTCTTT.

This clonotype occurred many times. The chain combines TRBV4-2 with TRBJ2-5; D remains unclear. Germline-derived CDR1 and CDR2 are LGHNA and YNFKEQ. V lost 0 bases and J lost 1, with 9 bases in between. The CDR3 consists of 15 residues. CDR3 protein: CASSQDRTAQETQYF. The CDR3 nucleotides read TGTGCCAGCAGCCAAGATCGGACGGCCCAAGAGACCCAGTACTTC.